This T cell receptor (beta chain) was obtained from a study of blood T cells in healthy people across ages. This CDR3 is built from 16 residues. Germline lookup yields CDR1 MNHNY and CDR2 SVGAGI (reference sequence). Sample-barcoded 5' priming and a J-beta primer mix drove a second PCR of about 6 to 12 cycles. A single record per CDR3 protein comes from TCRdb applying MiXCR to the 5' RACE reads. The sample yields more than 650,000 distinct CDR3 sequences, about 53% seen once. About this clonotype: The junction and the germline gene differ at one end; a read error may be behind it.

This receptor was taken from a man older than 75 in good health. The V call is TRBV6-6, the J call TRBJ1-6, with 8 bases matching TRBD1. The sample taken for sequencing was blood. The DNA of the CDR3 is TGTGTCAGCAGTCCGAGGACAGGGTCGGGTAATTCACCCCTCCACTTT. Its translation is CVSSPRTGSGNSPLHF.